Following are 27 T cell receptor beta chains from one sample sequenced in a study of blood T cell repertoires in COVID-19. Sequencing used immunoSEQ multiplex PCR; TCRdb keeps in-frame clones, though not all of them. The table shows around 250,000 clones, with roughly 84% occurring only once. Sequenced input: peripheral blood. Every receptor here comes from a woman in her thirties or forties who had recovered from COVID-19.

The chain is built from TRBV27 and TRBJ2-1; TRBD2 agrees at 13 bases. This CDR3 region has 15 residues. Per germline, CDR1 MNHEY and CDR2 SMNVEV (reference sequence). J gave up 9 bases and V 2 bases, and 4 bases lay outside the gene matches. The CDR3 region has the DNA TGTGCCAGCAGTTTAAGACTAGCGGGGGGAGGTGAGCAGTTCTTC. Its translation is CASSLRLAGGGEQFF.

The gene calls are TRBV2 and TRBJ2-1; 10 nucleotides align to TRBD2. This CDR3 contains 15 residues. Per the germline V gene, CDR1 is SNHLY and CDR2 is FYNNEI. J was trimmed by 5 bases and V by 6 bases; bases with no gene match: 7. The CDR3 coding sequence is TGTGCCAGCAGGAGTAGGACTAGCGGAGACAATGAGCAGTTCTTC. Its translation: CASRSRTSGDNEQFF.

The chain recombines TRBV9 with TRBJ2-3; 9 bases agree with TRBD1. V trimming: 3 bases; J trimming: 6 bases; junction bases outside the gene matches: 14. From germline, CDR1 is SGDLS and CDR2 YYNGEE. The CDR3 is made up of 17 amino acids. The CDR3 region is CASSGAGQGWSRDTQYF. DNA of the CDR3: TGTGCCAGCAGCGGGGCGGGACAGGGTTGGAGCAGGGATACGCAGTATTTT.

The J gene is TRBJ1-4, the V gene TRBV7-6; possible D gene TRBD1, 5 bases. The germline V and J ends were trimmed by 7 bases and 4 bases, with 19 bases remaining between them. The germline V gene encodes CDR1 SGHVS and CDR2 FNYEAQ. The CDR3 covers 16 residues. CDR3 DNA sequence: TGTGCCAGCACCCTTCGTTCGGGGGGAGTTAATGAAAAACTGTTTTTT. Its translation: CASTLRSGGVNEKLFF.

This chain links TRBV11-3 with TRBJ2-3, with 10 bases fitting TRBD1. V was pared by 2 bases and J by 0 bases, with 14 bases of the junction left unmatched. This CDR3 contains 20 residues. Germline CDR1 SGHNT, CDR2 YENEEA. CDR3 DNA sequence: TGTGCCAGCAGCTTACGGGGACAGGGGCCGGGGGGGGCTAGCACAGATACGCAGTATTTT. Its translation is CASSLRGQGPGGASTDTQYF.

The rearrangement uses TRBV15 and TRBJ1-3; D not resolved. Germline CDR1 LNHNV, CDR2 YYDKDF (reference sequence). Trimming stripped 4 bases from V and 8 bases from J, with 6 bases between. The CDR3 consists of 11 residues. The CDR3 loop is CATSNQYTIYF. CDR3 bases: TGTGCCACCAGCAATCAGTACACCATATATTTT. Full variable domain (rest looked up from reference TRBV15 and TRBJ1-3): DAMVIQNPRYQVTQFGKPVTLSCSQTLNHNVMYWYQQKSSQAPKLLFHYYDKDFNNEADTPDNFQSRRPNTSFCFLDIRSPGLGDTAMYLCATSNQYTIYFGEGSWLTVV.

The chain carries TRBV6-6 and TRBJ2-5; D possibly corresponds to TRBD1 (7 bases). V was cut by 5 bases and J by 4 bases, with 23 bases left in between. Looked up from germline, CDR1 is MNHNY and CDR2 is SVGAGI (reference sequence). The CDR3 runs to 17 residues. This CDR3 is CASSPRGGGGRGETQYF. In DNA, the CDR3 is TGTGCCAGCAGTCCCCGGGGTGGAGGGGGCCGGGGAGAGACCCAGTACTTC.

This chain uses TRBV6-6 with TRBJ2-5, with 7 bases identical to TRBD1. CDR1 MNHNY and CDR2 SVGAGI come from the germline V gene (reference sequence). After removal of 6 bases from V and 3 bases from J, the junction contained 7 bases not matched to a gene. The CDR3 extends over 14 amino acids. CDR3 protein: CASRDGQDKETQYF. The DNA for the CDR3 is TGTGCCAGCAGGGATGGACAGGACAAAGAGACCCAGTACTTC.

The rearrangement uses TRBV7-2 and TRBJ2-1; D perhaps matches TRBD2 (6 bases). CDR1 and CDR2 (germline): SGHTA, FQGNSA. The CDR3 has 15 amino acids. Trimming left V 0 bases short and J 5 bases short, with 11 bases between. CDR3: CASSLAAGFDNEQFF. As DNA, the CDR3 is TGTGCCAGCAGCTTAGCGGCGGGGTTCGACAATGAGCAGTTCTTC.

The rearrangement joins TRBV2 to TRBJ1-6; D gene uncertain. The CDR3 consists of 15 residues. Deletions cut 6 bases from V and 4 bases from J, with 13 bases between. CDR1 is SNHLY and CDR2 is FYNNEI in the germline V gene. The CDR3 DNA reads as TGTGCCAGCAGGCTTCGAGGTTCTTATAATTCACCCCTCCACTTT. Translation gives CASRLRGSYNSPLHF.

The chain joins TRBV4-1 to TRBJ2-1, with 13 bases identical to TRBD2. The CDR3 is made up of 20 amino acids. Germline CDR1 and CDR2: MGHRA and YSYEKL. Trimming removed 0 bases from V and 5 bases from J; junction bases left unmatched: 13. The DNA of the CDR3 is TGCGCCAGCAGCCAAGATGGGGGGGGACTAGCGGGGACGCGACACAATGAGCAGTTCTTC. Its translation: CASSQDGGGLAGTRHNEQFF.

The rearrangement links TRBV19 to TRBJ1-3; D not certain. The germline CDR1 and CDR2 sequences are LNHDA and SQIVND (reference sequence). Trimming removed 4 bases from V and 0 bases from J, with 16 bases in between. There are 17 residues in the CDR3. The CDR3 spells CASSTSWSTSSGNTIYF. In DNA, the CDR3 is TGTGCCAGTAGTACCTCTTGGTCCACCAGCTCTGGAAACACCATATATTTT.

The chain employs TRBV19 and TRBJ2-6; the match to TRBD2 covers 12 bases. The J segment lost 3 bases and the V segment lost 1 base, leaving 10 bases of the junction unmatched. The CDR3 is made up of 20 amino acids. Germline loops: CDR1 LNHDA, CDR2 SQIVND (reference sequence). CDR3 loop: CASSIGGTSGLYYGANVLTF. The CDR3 coding sequence is TGTGCCAGTAGTATAGGGGGGACTAGCGGGTTGTACTATGGGGCCAACGTCCTGACTTTC.

There are a few counts of this clone. This chain uses TRBV2 with TRBJ1-5; tentative D call: TRBD1 (5 bases). Germline CDR1 and CDR2: SNHLY and FYNNEI. CDR3 length: 15 residues. Trimming took off 6 bases at V and 4 bases at J, with 16 bases between the two ends. CDR3 bases: TGTGCCAGCAGCGCGGGGCAGGCGGGAAATCAGCCCCAGCATTTT. The encoded protein is CASSAGQAGNQPQHF.

The chain has TRBV5-6 and TRBJ2-7; TRBD2 might be the D (6 bases). Between the trimmed V and J ends, which lost 1 base and 7 bases, there was a span of 15 bases. This CDR3 has 14 amino acids. Germline loops: CDR1 SGHDT, CDR2 YYEEEE. The CDR3 protein is CASSLSIGGLEQYF. DNA for the CDR3: TGTGCCAGCAGCTTGAGTATTGGGGGGTTGGAGCAGTACTTC.

The J gene is TRBJ1-2, the V gene TRBV6-5, with 8 bases fitting TRBD1. The CDR3 loop spans 14 amino acids. J was trimmed by 5 bases and V by 7 bases; bases with no gene match: 9. The germline gives CDR1 MNHEY, CDR2 SVGAGI. CDR3 sequence: CASMETGAFYGYTF. CDR3 nucleotide sequence: TGTGCCAGCATGGAGACAGGGGCATTTTATGGCTACACCTTC.

The CDR3 loop reads CATNTGRLNEKLFF. In DNA, the CDR3 is TGTGCCACCAACACAGGGCGACTTAATGAAAAACTGTTTTTT. This sequence joins TRBV15 and TRBJ1-4; a possible D gene is TRBD1 (6 bases). CDR1 is LNHNV and CDR2 is YYDKDF in the germline V gene (reference sequence). V gave up 7 bases and J gave up 4 bases, with 13 bases separating them. CDR3 size: 14 residues.

The chain is built from TRBV12-3 or TRBV12-4 and TRBJ2-7; D unresolved. Trimming left V 6 bases short and J 3 bases short, with 6 bases between. This CDR3 contains 11 residues. CDR3 sequence reads: CASSQFYEQYF. CDR3 sequence (DNA): TGTGCCAGCAGCCAGTTCTACGAGCAGTACTTC.

V usage is TRBV5-1 and J usage is TRBJ2-6, with D uncertain. Between the trimmed V and J ends, which lost 3 bases and 2 bases, there was a span of 6 bases. Germline CDR1 and CDR2: SGHRS and YFSETQ. The CDR3 spans 14 residues. CDR3 sequence: CASSSTAGANVLTF. CDR3 nucleotide sequence: TGCGCCAGCAGCTCCACAGCTGGGGCCAACGTCCTGACTTTC.

This clone was seen once. Its ends do not fully match the called genes, so a read error is possible. This rearrangement joins TRBV5-6 to TRBJ1-5; no reliable D call. This CDR3 has 15 amino acids. Germline CDR1 SGHDT, CDR2 YYEEEE. CDR3: CASSLGRGSDQPQHF. The CDR3 DNA is TGTGCCAGCAGCTTGGGTCGGGGTAGCGATCAGCCCCAGCATTTT.

The gene calls are TRBV5-4 and TRBJ1-5; D remains ambiguous. This CDR3 has 17 amino acids. In germline, CDR1 is SGHNT, CDR2 YYREEE (reference sequence). Trimming took off 4 bases at V and 5 bases at J, with 22 bases between the two ends. For the CDR3, the DNA is TGTGCCAGCAGCCGGGGAGGAGCAGGTGGAAGGGATCAGCCCCAGCATTTT. Translation gives CASSRGGAGGRDQPQHF.

The chain couples TRBV7-9 to TRBJ2-3, with D perhaps matching TRBD1 (6 bases). CDR1 SEHNR and CDR2 FQNEAQ come from the germline V gene (reference sequence). The CDR3 is 14 residues long. V dropped 0 bases and J dropped 5 bases, with 9 bases sitting between them. CDR3 region: CASSLADRRDTQYF. The CDR3 nucleotides read TGTGCCAGCAGCTTAGCCGACAGGAGAGATACGCAGTATTTT.

J is TRBJ1-5 and V is TRBV2, with D possibly being TRBD1 (5 bases). The CDR3 length is 14 residues. With 5 bases removed from V and 10 bases from J, the gap between germline ends came to 18 bases. Germline values: CDR1 SNHLY, CDR2 FYNNEI. CDR3 DNA: TGTGCCAGCAGTCCAGCAGGGAATCAGGGCCCCCAGCATTTT. This gives the protein CASSPAGNQGPQHF.

The V gene is TRBV6-6, the J gene TRBJ1-1; D is unclear. V lost 0 bases, J lost 7 bases, and 12 bases lay in between. Germline CDR1 MNHNY, CDR2 SVGAGI (reference sequence). The CDR3 has 14 residues. The CDR3 region has the DNA TGTGCCAGCAGTTACTCGAACCTCAACGGTGAAGCTTTCTTT. Protein: CASSYSNLNGEAFF.

The chain is built from TRBV5-5 and TRBJ2-5, with 8 bases lining up with TRBD2. This CDR3 contains 14 residues. Trimming cost V 5 bases and J 1 base; bases outside gene matches: 4. The V gene's germline CDR1 is SGHKS and CDR2 YYEKEE (reference sequence). The CDR3 bases are TGTGCCAGCAGACCTACTAGCGGCCAAGAGACCCAGTACTTC. Residues: CASRPTSGQETQYF.

This clone appeared a single time. CDR3 protein: CASSRPGSGNTIYF. The DNA for the CDR3 is TGTGCCAGCAGCCGCCCCGGGTCTGGAAACACCATATATTTT. The chain has TRBV3-1 (or the pseudogene TRBV3-2) and TRBJ1-3; D is undetermined. Per germline, CDR1 LGHDT and CDR2 YNNKEL (reference sequence). Trimming stripped 4 bases from V and 1 base from J, with 8 bases between. The CDR3 has 14 residues.

This chain links TRBV7-9 with TRBJ1-2; D is undetermined. V was clipped by 2 bases and J by 1 base, with 5 bases between them. This CDR3 contains 13 residues. The V gene's germline CDR1 is SEHNR and CDR2 FQNEAQ (reference sequence). This CDR3 is CASSLYINYGYTF. The CDR3, as DNA: TGTGCCAGCAGCTTATACATTAACTATGGCTACACCTTC.